Included here is one T cell receptor beta chain sequence, with context. The entry originates in a study of blood T cell repertoires in COVID-19. The CDR3 totals 15 residues. Trimming took 4 bases from V and 4 from J; bases not matched to a gene: 10. CDR1 and CDR2 from the germline V gene are MNHEY and SVGAGI. In the authors' methods: Scientists estimated how many nucleated cells there were by amplifying reference gene primers. Method: immunoSEQ multiplex PCR; TCRdb's copy keeps in-frame clones and lacks some. The V and J calls and clone size come from that table; D and trimming were worked out from the DNA. The sample contains fewer than 200,000 clones, approximately 83% of which appear only once.

The sequence was collected from a human donor in a cohort sampled during active COVID-19. The V and J genes are TRBV6-5 and TRBJ2-7; 7 nucleotides align to TRBD1. Sequences were obtained from peripheral blood. The CDR3 is CASSSPGQVLYEQYF. DNA of the CDR3: TGTGCCAGCAGTTCCCCTGGACAGGTCCTTTACGAGCAGTACTTC.